This passage covers 27 T cell receptor beta chains from one sample sequenced in a study of cytomegalovirus exposure and HLA in healthy donors. Primers: 60 Vbeta forward and 13 Jbeta reverse. Clones were sequenced by immunoSEQ multiplex PCR, and TCRdb holds only the in-frame ones, with some missing. The table lists about 170,000 clones, around 68% of them singletons. Sequencing input: PBMCs. These receptors originate from a girl aged 5-17 years in good health and CMV-seronegative.

This clone showed up just a few times. This chain connects TRBV4-1 to TRBJ1-5; D not certain. CDR3 length equals 15 residues. Germline CDR1 reads MGHRA; CDR2 reads YSYEKL. V shed 3 bases and J shed 5 bases, with 14 bases lying between them. The CDR3 DNA reads as TGCGCCAGCAGCCACGGGCCGGTCGGGGATCAGCCCCAGCATTTT. Residues: CASSHGPVGDQPQHF.

The chain links TRBV5-6 to TRBJ2-1; 11 bases map to TRBD2. The CDR3 sequence is 17 residues long. The germline gives CDR1 SGHDT, CDR2 YYEEEE. V was clipped by 0 bases and J by 5 bases; unmatched bases: 7. The CDR3: CASSLGASGGSNNEQFF. The CDR3 DNA reads as TGTGCCAGCAGCTTGGGGGCTAGCGGGGGGAGTAACAATGAGCAGTTCTTC.

In this sample, this clone turned up a few times. The chain links TRBV19 to TRBJ1-1; 7 nucleotides align to TRBD1. This CDR3 is 12 amino acids long. Germline CDR1 LNHDA, CDR2 SQIVND (reference sequence). V shed 5 bases, J shed 4 bases, and the junction held 1 base outside the gene matches. DNA of the CDR3: TGTGCCAGTAGTCAGGGGGGCACTGAAGCTTTCTTT. Its translation: CASSQGGTEAFF.

The chain is built from TRBV28 and TRBJ2-7; 8 bases agree with TRBD1. Germline lookup yields CDR1 MDHEN and CDR2 SYDVKM. There are 19 residues in the CDR3. J was trimmed by 1 base and V by 1 base; bases with no gene match: 15. CDR3 loop: CASSLYWTGTDRESYEQYF. The CDR3 DNA reads TGTGCCAGCAGTTTATATTGGACAGGGACAGACAGAGAGTCCTACGAGCAGTACTTC. Complete variable domain (other parts from reference TRBV28 and TRBJ2-7): DVKVTQSSRYLVKRTGEKVFLECVQDMDHENMFWYRQDPGLGLRLIYFSYDVKMKEKGDIPEGYSVSREKKERFSLILESASTNQTSMYLCASSLYWTGTDRESYEQYFGPGTRLTVT.

The chain carries TRBV12-5 and TRBJ2-1, with 10 positions matching TRBD2. The CDR3 runs to 24 residues. The germline CDR1 and CDR2 sequences are LGHNT and FRNRAP. The junction had 31 bases not matched to a gene; V was cut back by 8 bases and J by 0 bases. The CDR3 DNA reads as TGTGCTAGTCCCACCCCCACTAGCGGGGCGCACCATCAATGTTTTAAAACCTCCTACAATGAGCAGTTCTTC. It specifies CASPTPTSGAHHQCFKTSYNEQFF.

V and J are TRBV5-1 and TRBJ1-6, with D perhaps TRBD1 (6 bases). The CDR3 is 19 amino acids. Trimming took 0 bases from V and 0 from J, leaving 16 bases between them. The germline gives CDR1 SGHRS, CDR2 YFSETQ. CDR3 amino acids: CASSLVFGDTSSYNSPLHF. CDR3 in DNA: TGCGCCAGCAGCTTGGTCTTCGGGGACACGAGCTCCTATAATTCACCCCTCCACTTT.

This chain joins TRBV10-1 and TRBJ1-1, with D unclear. V lost 6 bases and J 0 bases, leaving 8 bases between the germline ends. Germline V CDR1 and CDR2: WNHNN, SYGVQD (reference sequence). The CDR3 covers 13 residues. The CDR3 here is CASSPTMNTEAFF. The CDR3 nucleotides are TGCGCCAGCAGCCCTACCATGAACACTGAAGCTTTCTTT.

In this sample, this clone turned up a few times. The chain recombines TRBV6-5 with TRBJ2-2; 7 positions agree with TRBD1. The CDR3 is 15 amino acids. Germline assignment: CDR1 MNHEY and CDR2 SVGAGI. J was trimmed by 2 bases and V by 8 bases; bases with no gene match: 8. The CDR3 loop is CASHRDSSNTGELFF. The CDR3 DNA is TGTGCCAGCCATCGGGACAGCTCAAACACCGGGGAGCTGTTTTTT.

In its sample, this clone was seen a few times. The chain employs TRBV9 and TRBJ2-6; 7 bases align to TRBD1. This CDR3 spans 15 amino acids. CDR1 and CDR2 (germline): SGDLS, YYNGEE. Trimming cost V 3 bases and J 4 bases; bases outside gene matches: 4. The CDR3 DNA reads TGTGCCAGCAGCGAGACAGGGCTGGGGGCCAACGTCCTGACTTTC. It codes for CASSETGLGANVLTF.

This clone is a singleton in its sample. The chain links TRBV28 to TRBJ2-5; 8 bases align to TRBD1. Germline V gene sequence: CDR1 MDHEN, CDR2 SYDVKM. The V segment lost 6 bases and the J segment 4 bases; nucleotides outside the gene matches: 4. This CDR3 has 13 residues. The CDR3 region is CASRAGGPETQYF. Here the CDR3 DNA reads TGTGCCAGCAGGGCAGGGGGCCCAGAGACCCAGTACTTC.

This clone was detected only once. The V call is TRBV28, the J call TRBJ1-1, with TRBD1 identical over 9 bases. This CDR3 is built from 14 residues. J gave up 5 bases and V 6 bases, and 7 bases lay outside the gene matches. Germline assignment: CDR1 MDHEN and CDR2 SYDVKM. The CDR3: CASRRDRAVTEAFF. The CDR3 DNA sequence: TGTGCCAGCAGGCGGGACAGGGCGGTAACTGAAGCTTTCTTT.

This rearrangement joins TRBV27 to TRBJ2-1; 8 nucleotides align to TRBD1. The CDR3 length is 15 residues. From germline, CDR1 is MNHEY and CDR2 SMNVEV (reference sequence). J was trimmed by 7 bases and V by 6 bases; bases with no gene match: 11. As DNA, the CDR3 is TGTGCCAGCAGCTTTGGGACAGGCGGCCAGAATGAGCAGTTCTTC. It codes for CASSFGTGGQNEQFF.

The gene calls are TRBV10-1 and TRBJ2-7; 7 bases match TRBD1. Germline CDR1 WNHNN, CDR2 SYGVQD (reference sequence). CDR3 length: 18 amino acids. With V trimmed by 6 bases and J by 9 bases, 26 bases remained unmatched. This CDR3 is CASRATGKSTPHKNGQYF. The CDR3 DNA follows: TGCGCCAGCAGGGCGACAGGGAAAAGTACCCCCCACAAAAACGGGCAGTACTTC.

The CDR3 spells CASSPGPRDTNNEQFF. In DNA, the CDR3 is TGTGCCAGCAGTCCCGGACCCCGGGACACCAACAATGAGCAGTTCTTC. The J gene is TRBJ2-1, the V gene TRBV27; tentatively, D is TRBD1 (6 bases). The CDR3 has 16 residues. The germline CDR1 and CDR2 sequences are MNHEY and SMNVEV (reference sequence). Trimming cost V 5 bases and J 5 bases, with 19 bases left between them.

This clone was observed a handful of times. The J gene is TRBJ2-7, the V gene TRBV30, with 9 bases matching TRBD1. Germline assignment: CDR1 GTSNPN and CDR2 SVGIG (reference sequence). The CDR3 is 16 amino acids. Trimming took 5 bases from V and 5 from J; bases not matched to a gene: 16. CDR3 in amino acids: CAWGVIRTGQGHEQYF. In DNA form, the CDR3 reads TGTGCCTGGGGGGTTATTCGGACGGGACAGGGCCACGAGCAGTACTTC.

The genes are TRBV5-1 and TRBJ2-3; 9 nucleotides line up with TRBD2. The germline gives CDR1 SGHRS, CDR2 YFSETQ. The CDR3 runs 16 residues. Trimming at V came to 4 bases and at J to 1 base, leaving 7 bases not matched to a gene. The DNA for the CDR3 is TGCGCCAGCAGCCTACCGATAGCGGGGGGCACAGATACGCAGTATTTT. The encoded protein is CASSLPIAGGTDTQYF.

V gene TRBV15 combines with J gene TRBJ2-2, with D perhaps matching TRBD1 (5 bases). CDR1 and CDR2 from the germline V gene are LNHNV and YYDKDF (reference sequence). Trimming pared 5 bases from V and 5 bases from J, leaving 21 bases between. CDR3 length: 17 residues. The CDR3 DNA is TGTGCCACCAGCGGTAGTTCGCTTAAGGGGAATACCGGGGAGCTGTTTTTT. The encoded protein is CATSGSSLKGNTGELFF.

This chain links TRBV5-6 with TRBJ1-5; D not certain. CDR1 is SGHDT, CDR2 YYEEEE, per germline. The CDR3 contains 13 residues. Trimming stripped 1 base from V and 3 bases from J, with 5 bases between. CDR3 coding DNA: TGTGCCAGCAGCTTGTACAACAATCAGCCCCAGCATTTT. Protein sequence: CASSLYNNQPQHF.

The sample holds one count of this clone. The chain has TRBV7-3 and TRBJ2-3, with D perhaps matching TRBD2 (7 bases). CDR1 and CDR2 (germline): SGHTA, FQGTGA. The V end lost 2 bases, the J end lost 14 bases, and 20 bases lay between the germline ends. The length of the CDR3 is 14 residues. The CDR3 DNA reads TGTGCCAGCAGCTTAGAGGCCGGGCTCGGGGGGCCGTATTTT. The encoded protein is CASSLEAGLGGPYF. The complete variable domain, with remaining parts taken from reference TRBV7-3 and TRBJ2-3, reads GAGVSQTPSNKVTEKGKYVELRCDPISGHTALYWYRQSLGQGPEFLIYFQGTGAADDSGLPNDRFFAVRPEGSVSTLKIQRTERGDSAVYLCASSLEAGLGGPYFGPGTRLTVL.

This clone has just one count. CDR3 nucleotides: TGTGCCAGTAGTATAGGCCTGGACACGAGGGGGACTGAAGCTTTCTTT. This codes for CASSIGLDTRGTEAFF. The chain employs TRBV19 and TRBJ1-1; perhaps TRBD1 as D (6 bases). This CDR3 has 16 amino acids. V lost 1 base and J lost 5, with 17 bases in between. CDR1 LNHDA and CDR2 SQIVND come from the germline V gene (reference sequence).

The V and J genes are TRBV7-9 and TRBJ1-6, with D tentatively TRBD1 (5 bases). Germline V CDR1 and CDR2: SEHNR, FQNEAQ (reference sequence). With 11 bases removed from V and 2 bases from J, the gap between germline ends came to 13 bases. The CDR3 spans 14 residues. The CDR3 is CAGAAGPYNSPLHF. CDR3 DNA sequence: TGTGCCGGGGCCGCAGGGCCCTATAATTCACCCCTCCACTTT. Combining the CDR3 with reference TRBV7-9 and TRBJ1-6 gives the whole variable domain DTGVSQNPRHKITKRGQNVTFRCDPISEHNRLYWYRQTLGQGPEFLTYFQNEAQLEKSRLLSDRFSAERPKGSFSTLEIQRTEQGDSAMYLCAGAAGPYNSPLHFGNGTRLTVT.

The chain joins TRBV2 to TRBJ2-2, with TRBD1 matching 7 bases. V was clipped by 10 bases and J by 7 bases; unmatched bases: 12. From germline, CDR1 is SNHLY and CDR2 FYNNEI. The CDR3 runs to 14 residues. The CDR3 here is CATPTGEVGGELFF. The CDR3 coding sequence is TGTGCCACCCCAACAGGGGAAGTCGGCGGGGAGCTGTTTTTT.

This clone occurred once. V usage is TRBV5-5 and J usage is TRBJ2-7; D remains unclear. This CDR3 spans 11 amino acids. Trimming stripped 0 bases from V and 5 bases from J, with 3 bases between. The germline V gene has CDR1 SGHKS and CDR2 YYEKEE (reference sequence). CDR3 coding DNA: TGTGCCAGCAGCTTGGCAAACGAGCAGTACTTC. It specifies CASSLANEQYF.

The chain carries TRBV5-6 and TRBJ2-3; 8 bases are shared with TRBD1. The V gene end was trimmed by 3 bases and the J gene end by 5 bases; junction bases not matched to a gene: 14. This CDR3 is built from 17 residues. In germline, CDR1 is SGHDT, CDR2 YYEEEE. The CDR3 region has the DNA TGTGCCAGCAGCTCGAGGCAGGACAGGGTCGCGGTAGATACGCAGTATTTT. This sequence encodes CASSSRQDRVAVDTQYF.

V gene TRBV27 combines with J gene TRBJ1-3; D unresolved. V lost 8 bases and J lost 4, with 6 bases in between. The CDR3 is 11 residues long. The germline CDR1 and CDR2 sequences are MNHEY and SMNVEV (reference sequence). Written as DNA, the CDR3 is TGTGCCAGCCGGGAGGGAAACACCATATATTTT. Translating it yields CASREGNTIYF.

This chain uses TRBV2 with TRBJ1-4; D perhaps matches TRBD1 (6 bases). Trimming left V 7 bases short and J 4 bases short, with 13 bases between. In germline, CDR1 is SNHLY, CDR2 FYNNEI. The CDR3 length is 14 residues. The CDR3 nucleotides read TGTGCCAGCAAGGAGGACAGTTTTAATGAAAAACTGTTTTTT. It yields the protein CASKEDSFNEKLFF.

The rearrangement joins TRBV9 to TRBJ2-5; 10 positions match TRBD1. This CDR3 is 16 amino acids long. Germline lookup yields CDR1 SGDLS and CDR2 YYNGEE. The ends lost 4 bases at V and 9 bases at J; junction bases unmatched: 15. In DNA, the CDR3 is TGTGCCAGCAGCTCGGAGGACAGGGGGGATGGAGTCGCCCAGTACTTC. Translated, it gives CASSSEDRGDGVAQYF.